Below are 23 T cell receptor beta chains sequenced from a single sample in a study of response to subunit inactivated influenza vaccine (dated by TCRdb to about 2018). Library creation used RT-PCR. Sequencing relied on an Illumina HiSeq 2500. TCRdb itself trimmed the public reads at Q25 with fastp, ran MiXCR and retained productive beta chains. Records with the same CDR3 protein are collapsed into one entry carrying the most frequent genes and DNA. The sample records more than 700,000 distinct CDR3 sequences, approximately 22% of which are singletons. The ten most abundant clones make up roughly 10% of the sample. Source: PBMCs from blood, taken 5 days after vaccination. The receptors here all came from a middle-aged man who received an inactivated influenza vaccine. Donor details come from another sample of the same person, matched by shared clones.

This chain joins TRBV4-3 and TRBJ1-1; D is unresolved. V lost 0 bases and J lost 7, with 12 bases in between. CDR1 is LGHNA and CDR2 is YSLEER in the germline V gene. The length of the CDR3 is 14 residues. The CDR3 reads CASSQDQSRGEAFF. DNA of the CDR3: TGCGCCAGCAGCCAAGATCAAAGTCGCGGTGAAGCTTTCTTT.

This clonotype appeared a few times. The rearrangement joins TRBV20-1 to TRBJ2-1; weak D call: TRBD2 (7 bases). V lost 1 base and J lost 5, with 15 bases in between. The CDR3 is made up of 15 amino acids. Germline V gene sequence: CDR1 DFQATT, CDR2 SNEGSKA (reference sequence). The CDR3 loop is CSARGGTGGNNEQFF. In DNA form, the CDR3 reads TGCAGTGCTAGAGGAGGGACGGGGGGCAACAATGAGCAGTTCTTC.

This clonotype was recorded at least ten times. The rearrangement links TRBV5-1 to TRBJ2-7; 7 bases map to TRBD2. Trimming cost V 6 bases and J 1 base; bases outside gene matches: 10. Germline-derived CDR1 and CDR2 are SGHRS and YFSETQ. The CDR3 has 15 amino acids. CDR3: CASTPWGGGSYEQYF. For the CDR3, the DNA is TGCGCCAGCACGCCCTGGGGCGGGGGTTCCTACGAGCAGTACTTC.

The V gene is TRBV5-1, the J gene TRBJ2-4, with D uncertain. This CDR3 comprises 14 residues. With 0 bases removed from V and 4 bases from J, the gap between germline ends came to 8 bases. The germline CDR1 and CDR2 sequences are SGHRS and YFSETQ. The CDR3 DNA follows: TGCGCCAGCAGCTTGGTTCTCGGAAAAAACATTCAGTACTTC. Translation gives CASSLVLGKNIQYF. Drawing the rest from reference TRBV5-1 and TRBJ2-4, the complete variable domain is KAGVTQTPRYLIKTRGQQVTLSCSPISGHRSVSWYQQTPGQGLQFLFEYFSETQRNKGNFPGRFSGRQFSNSRSEMNVSTLELGDSALYLCASSLVLGKNIQYFGAGTRLSVL.

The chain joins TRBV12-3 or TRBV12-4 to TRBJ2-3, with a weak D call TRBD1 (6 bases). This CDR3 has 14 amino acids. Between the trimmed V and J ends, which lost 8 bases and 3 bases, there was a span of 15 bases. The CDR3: CASSITRGTDTQYF. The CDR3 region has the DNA TGTGCCAGCTCGATTACCAGGGGAACAGATACGCAGTATTTT.

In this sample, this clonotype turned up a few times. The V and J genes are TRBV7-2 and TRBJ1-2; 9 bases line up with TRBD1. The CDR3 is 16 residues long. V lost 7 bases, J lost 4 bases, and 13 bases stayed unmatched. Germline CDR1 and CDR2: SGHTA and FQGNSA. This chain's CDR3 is CASNPTPDRGAYGYTF. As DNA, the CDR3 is TGTGCCAGCAACCCCACCCCAGACAGGGGGGCCTATGGCTACACCTTC.

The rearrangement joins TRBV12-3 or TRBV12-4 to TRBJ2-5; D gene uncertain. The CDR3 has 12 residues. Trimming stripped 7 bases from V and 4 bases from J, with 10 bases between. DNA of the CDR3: TGTGCCAGCACCACTTTCCCAGAGACCCAGTACTTC. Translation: CASTTFPETQYF.

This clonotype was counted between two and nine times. Here the CDR3 reads CASSRGQAKQETQYF. In DNA, the CDR3 is TGTGCCAGCAGCCGAGGACAGGCGAAACAAGAGACCCAGTACTTC. This chain links TRBV6-1 with TRBJ2-5, with 7 bases matching TRBD1. Germline V gene lookup returns CDR1 MNHNS and CDR2 SASEGT. The V segment lost 6 bases and the J segment 2 bases; nucleotides outside the gene matches: 9. The length of the CDR3 is 15 residues.

This CDR3 is CASTTGGSSSTDTQYF. The CDR3 DNA is TGTGCCAGCACCACTGGCGGGAGCTCTAGCACAGATACGCAGTATTTT. The chain has TRBV6-1 and TRBJ2-3, with TRBD2 identical over 7 bases. The CDR3 contains 16 residues. Germline CDR1 is MNHNS and CDR2 is SASEGT. Losses at the gene ends were 7 bases for V and 0 bases for J; bases not matched to a gene: 10.

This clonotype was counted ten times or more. The CDR3 spells CASSFLSGRHTGELFF. CDR3 nucleotides: TGTGCCAGCAGCTTTCTAAGCGGGAGACACACCGGGGAGCTGTTTTTT. The rearrangement links TRBV7-9 to TRBJ2-2, with TRBD2 identical over 8 bases. Germline assignment: CDR1 SEHNR and CDR2 FQNEAQ (reference sequence). J was trimmed by 3 bases and V by 3 bases; bases with no gene match: 6. This CDR3 region has 16 residues.

The CDR3 is CSARDRSGTGELFF. DNA for the CDR3: TGCAGTGCTAGGGACAGGAGTGGAACCGGGGAGCTGTTTTTT. This chain uses TRBV20-1 with TRBJ2-2, with TRBD1 matching over 7 bases. Trimming cost V 3 bases and J 5 bases; bases outside gene matches: 6. In germline, CDR1 is DFQATT, CDR2 SNEGSKA (reference sequence). The CDR3 consists of 14 residues.

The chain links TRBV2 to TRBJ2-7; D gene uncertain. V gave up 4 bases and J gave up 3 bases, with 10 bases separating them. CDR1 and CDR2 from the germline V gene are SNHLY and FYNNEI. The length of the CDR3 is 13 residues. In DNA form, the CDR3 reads TGTGCCAGCAGTGTAGGCGGTCGCTACGAGCAGTACTTC. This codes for CASSVGGRYEQYF.

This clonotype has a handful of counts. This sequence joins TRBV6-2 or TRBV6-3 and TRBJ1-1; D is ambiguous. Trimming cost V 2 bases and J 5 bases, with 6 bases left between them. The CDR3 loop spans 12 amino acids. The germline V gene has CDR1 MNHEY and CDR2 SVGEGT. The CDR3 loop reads CASSYRATEAFF. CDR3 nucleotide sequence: TGTGCCAGCAGTTACAGGGCGACTGAAGCTTTCTTT.

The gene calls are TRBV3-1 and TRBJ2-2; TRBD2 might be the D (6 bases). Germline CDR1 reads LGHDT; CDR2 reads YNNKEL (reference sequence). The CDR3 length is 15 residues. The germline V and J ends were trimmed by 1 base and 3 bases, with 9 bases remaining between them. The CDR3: CASSQVRGYTGELFF. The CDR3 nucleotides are TGTGCCAGCAGCCAAGTTCGGGGGTACACCGGGGAGCTGTTTTTT.

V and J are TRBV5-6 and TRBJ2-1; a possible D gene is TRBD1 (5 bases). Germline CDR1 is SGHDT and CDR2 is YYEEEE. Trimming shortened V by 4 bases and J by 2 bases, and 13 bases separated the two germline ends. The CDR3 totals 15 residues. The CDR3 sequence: CASSTEQDTYNEQFF. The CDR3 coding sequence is TGTGCCAGCAGCACCGAACAGGACACCTACAATGAGCAGTTCTTC.

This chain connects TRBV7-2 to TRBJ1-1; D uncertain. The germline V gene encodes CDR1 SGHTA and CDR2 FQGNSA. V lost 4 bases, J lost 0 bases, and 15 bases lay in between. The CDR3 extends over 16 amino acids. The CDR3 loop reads CASSSNPTPVNTEAFF. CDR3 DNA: TGTGCCAGCAGCTCAAACCCAACCCCCGTGAACACTGAAGCTTTCTTT.

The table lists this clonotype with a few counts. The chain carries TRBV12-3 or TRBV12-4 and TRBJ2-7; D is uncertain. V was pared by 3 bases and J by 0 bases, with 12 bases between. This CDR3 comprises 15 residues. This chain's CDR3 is CASSFSAGFSYEQYF. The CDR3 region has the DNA TGTGCCAGCAGTTTTAGTGCAGGATTCTCCTACGAGCAGTACTTC.

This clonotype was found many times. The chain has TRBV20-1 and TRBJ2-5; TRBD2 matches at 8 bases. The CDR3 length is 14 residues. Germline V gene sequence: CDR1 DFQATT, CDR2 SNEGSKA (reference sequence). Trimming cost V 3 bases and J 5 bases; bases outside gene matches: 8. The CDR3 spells CSASAAGAPETQYF. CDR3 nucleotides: TGCAGTGCTAGTGCAGCGGGGGCACCGGAGACCCAGTACTTC.

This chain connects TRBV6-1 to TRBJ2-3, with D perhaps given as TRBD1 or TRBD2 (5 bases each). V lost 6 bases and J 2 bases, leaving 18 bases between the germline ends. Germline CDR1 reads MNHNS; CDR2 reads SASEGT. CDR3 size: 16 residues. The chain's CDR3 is CASSFPGTEDTDTQYF. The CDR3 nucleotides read TGTGCCAGCAGCTTTCCCGGGACGGAGGACACAGATACGCAGTATTTT.

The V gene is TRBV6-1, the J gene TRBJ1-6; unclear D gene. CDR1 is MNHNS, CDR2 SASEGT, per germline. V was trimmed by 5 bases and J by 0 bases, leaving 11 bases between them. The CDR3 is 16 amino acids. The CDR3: CASSRGGPSYNSPLHF. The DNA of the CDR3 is TGTGCCAGCAGTCGCGGAGGCCCCTCCTATAATTCACCCCTCCACTTT.

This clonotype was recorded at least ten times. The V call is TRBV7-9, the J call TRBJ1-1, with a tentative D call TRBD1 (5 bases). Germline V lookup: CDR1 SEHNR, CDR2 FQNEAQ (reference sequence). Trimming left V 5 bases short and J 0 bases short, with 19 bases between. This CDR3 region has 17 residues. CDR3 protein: CASSLRAGGWMNTEAFF. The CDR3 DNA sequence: TGTGCCAGCAGCCTTAGGGCGGGGGGGTGGATGAACACTGAAGCTTTCTTT.

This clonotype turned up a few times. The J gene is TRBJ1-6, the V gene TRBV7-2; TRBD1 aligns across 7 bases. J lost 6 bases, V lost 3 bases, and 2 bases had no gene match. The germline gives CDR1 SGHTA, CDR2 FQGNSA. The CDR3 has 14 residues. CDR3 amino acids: CASSFRDSNSPLHF. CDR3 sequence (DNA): TGTGCCAGCAGCTTCCGGGACAGTAATTCACCCCTCCACTTT.

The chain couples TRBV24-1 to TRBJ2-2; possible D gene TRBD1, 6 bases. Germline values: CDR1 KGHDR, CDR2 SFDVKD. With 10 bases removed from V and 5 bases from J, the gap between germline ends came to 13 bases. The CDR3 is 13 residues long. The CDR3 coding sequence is TGTGCCACGGAGGACAGACCAACCGGGGAGCTGTTTTTT. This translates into CATEDRPTGELFF.